Below are 10 T cell receptor beta chains sequenced from a single sample in a study of regulatory T cells in long-lasting Graves disease. Time point given: newly diagnosed GD, antithyroid drugs for less than 3 months. The authors made the TCR library using RNA they extracted from PBMCs. Arm-PCR with iRepertoire HTBI primers amplified the CDR3 regions for these TCR beta libraries. TCRdb itself ran the multiplex PCR reads through MiXCR, one entry per CDR3 protein. In the table there are around 450,000 distinct CDR3 sequences, 14% to 15% of which are singletons. These data also featured in a second study, about T cells in Graves' hyperthyroidism and ophthalmopathy.

Material: peripheral blood mononuclear cells (PBMCs), obtained at new diagnosis, from a patient treated with antithyroid drugs. These TCRs come from a woman aged 25 to 39 with Graves disease.

This clonotype has a handful of counts. V usage is TRBV5-1 and J usage is TRBJ1-4; D is perhaps TRBD1 (5 bases). Trimming shortened V by 4 bases and J by 6 bases, and 16 bases separated the two germline ends. Germline V lookup: CDR1 SGHRS, CDR2 YFSETQ. This CDR3 contains 15 residues. The CDR3 DNA reads as TGCGCCAGCAGCGCTCCGACAGAAGGAGATGAAAAACTGTTTTTT. This gives the protein CASSAPTEGDEKLFF.

As to this clonotype: A much larger clone lies a single base off, so this may be a read error. V and J are TRBV14 and TRBJ1-1; unclear D gene. The CDR3 is 14 residues long. The ends were cut back, 3 bases at V and 3 bases at J, with 11 bases in the middle. The V gene's germline CDR1 is SGHDN and CDR2 FVKESK. The DNA for the CDR3 is TGTGCCAGCAGCCAGTGTAGGACCTACACTGAAGCTTTCTTT. Amino acid sequence: CASSQCRTYTEAFF.

This clonotype was observed many times. CDR3 loop: CSARVGVALSTDTQYF. In DNA form, the CDR3 reads TGCAGTGCTAGAGTGGGGGTAGCGTTAAGCACAGATACGCAGTATTTT. The V gene is TRBV20-1, the J gene TRBJ2-3, with D perhaps given as TRBD1 or TRBD2 (5 bases each). CDR1 and CDR2 (germline): DFQATT, SNEGSKA (reference sequence). V was cut by 1 base and J by 0 bases, with 14 bases left in between. This CDR3 has 16 amino acids.

The chain is built from TRBV12-3 or TRBV12-4 and TRBJ2-3; D is ambiguous. V lost 3 bases, J lost 4 bases, and 8 bases lay in between. CDR3 length: 13 residues. As DNA, the CDR3 is TGTGCCAGCAGTTTCGAGGTTTCAGATACGCAGTATTTT. The encoded protein is CASSFEVSDTQYF.

The chain uses TRBV9 and TRBJ2-1, with D perhaps TRBD1 (5 bases). The CDR3 runs 15 residues. CDR1 is SGDLS, CDR2 YYNGEE, per germline. The V end was cut by 7 bases, the J end by 5 bases, with 19 bases between. The CDR3 loop reads CASGPGSGIHNEQFF. CDR3 nucleotides: TGTGCCAGCGGGCCGGGCTCAGGGATCCACAATGAGCAGTTCTTC.

This clonotype was recorded a few times. The gene calls are TRBV19 and TRBJ2-7; 9 bases are shared with TRBD2. The ends lost 6 bases at V and 0 bases at J; junction bases unmatched: 9. The CDR3 is made up of 16 amino acids. CDR1 and CDR2 (germline): LNHDA, SQIVND (reference sequence). CDR3 bases: TGTGCCAGTAGCCACCCGACTAGCGGAAGCTCCTACGAGCAGTACTTC. Protein sequence: CASSHPTSGSSYEQYF. The variable domain in full, completed from reference TRBV19 and TRBJ2-7, reads DGGITQSPKYLFRKEGQNVTLSCEQNLNHDAMYWYRQDPGQGLRLIYYSQIVNDFQKGDIAEGYSVSREKKESFPLTVTSAQKNPTAFYLCASSHPTSGSSYEQYFGPGTRLTVT.

Of note for this clonotype: Relative to the germline gene, one junction end is altered; a read error may explain this. The chain employs TRBV24-1 and TRBJ2-3; 7 bases align to TRBD1. CDR1 KGHDR and CDR2 SFDVKD come from the germline V gene. This CDR3 region has 14 residues. In DNA form, the CDR3 reads TGTGCCACCAGTGATTTGACGGGGACAGATGCGCAGTATTTT. It translates to CATSDLTGTDAQYF.

This clonotype was counted between two and nine times. The chain combines TRBV7-9 with TRBJ1-2; TRBD1 agrees at 8 bases. The CDR3 runs 14 residues. Germline lookup yields CDR1 SEHNR and CDR2 FQNEAQ (reference sequence). J gave up 9 bases and V 4 bases, and 10 bases lay outside the gene matches. The CDR3 loop is CASSSTGQVNRYTF. In DNA, the CDR3 is TGTGCCAGCAGCTCAACGGGACAGGTCAACCGCTACACCTTC.

The chain has TRBV6-2 or TRBV6-3 and TRBJ1-2; 10 bases are shared with TRBD1. Germline V CDR1 and CDR2: MNHEY, SVGEGT. V was pared by 2 bases and J by 7 bases, with 7 bases of the junction left unmatched. This CDR3 has 15 amino acids. CDR3 protein: CASSYGQGDQGGYTF. As DNA, the CDR3 is TGTGCCAGCAGTTACGGACAGGGGGATCAGGGTGGCTACACCTTC.

The sample holds many counts of this clonotype. This chain uses TRBV6-5 with TRBJ2-1; TRBD2 matches at 8 bases. In germline, CDR1 is MNHEY, CDR2 SVGAGI. J gave up 13 bases and V 0 bases, and 2 bases lay outside the gene matches. The CDR3 loop spans 12 amino acids. CDR3 in DNA: TGTGCCAGCAGTTACTCGGGACTAGTCCAGTTCTTC. Amino acids: CASSYSGLVQFF.